This T cell receptor beta chain was recorded in a study of OX40 agonist ivuxolimab in advanced cancers. Some background on the complete study: Ivuxolimab, which targeted the costimulatory receptor OX40 (CD134), was an agonistic, fully human IgG2 monoclonal antibody. Intravenous ivuxolimab was administered to patients every 2 weeks at six dose levels: 0.01, 0.1, 0.3, 1.5, 3 and 10 mg/kg. Among the approximately 50 dose-escalation patients, around 19 had hepatocellular carcinoma, roughly 15 melanoma, 9 renal cell carcinoma and 9 head and neck cancer. The dose-escalation cohort was 80% to 90% male with a mean age of approximately 60 years, ranging from roughly 23 to 90. Prior anti-PD-1, anti-PD-L1 or anti-CTLA-4 therapy was permitted, and checkpoint inhibitors had been received by under 50% of dose-escalation patients. Partial responses were achieved by three dose-escalation patients, of whom one had hepatocellular carcinoma and two had cutaneous melanoma. Peripheral TCRbeta sequencing was intended to test whether TCR sequence diversity was altered and clonal T-cell expansion was caused by ivuxolimab. The paper describes the monotherapy dose-escalation part (N of about 52 patients) of the phase I trial of ivuxolimab.

V is shortened by 0 bases, J by 6 bases, and the region joining them spans 15 bases. The CDR3 runs 15 residues from the cysteine to the phenylalanine. Solely the CDR3 DNA is kept, with 45 bases framed from the first base. CDR1 LGHNA and CDR2 YNFKEQ are derived from the germline V gene. To sequence the TCRbeta CDR3 region, genomic DNA was isolated from the sorted cells. The immunoSEQ Assay was used for sequencing of TCRbeta CDR3 regions. TCRdb limited this immuneACCESS table to in-frame rearrangements with V and J called. A share of clones is missing; checked studies link under half to unresolved V genes, and the rest is unexplained. This sample is represented by about 71,000 clones; 80% to 90% of them were singletons. 5% of the sample belongs to the ten largest clones. Patients with autoimmune disease history or receiving systemic immunosuppression were excluded from the trial. In every dose cohort, peripheral blood was drawn for TCR sequencing at baseline, cycle 4 day 1, and cycle 7 day 1. Samples were obtained from an open-label, multicenter, first-in-human phase I dose-escalation trial of ivuxolimab. Adults with locally advanced or metastatic head and neck squamous cell, hepatocellular, melanoma or renal cell carcinoma were enrolled in the trial. CD4+ and CD8+ T cells were sorted separately from peripheral blood before TCR sequencing.

Note on this clone: This receptor's antigen is unknown. Base qualities are not provided; no much larger clone lies one nucleotide away.

Beyond this particular receptor, the publication reports: Partial responders in the 0.1-3.0 mg/kg groups had among the lowest normalized peripheral clonal expansion, especially among CD8+ T cells. Low levels of normalized T-cell clonal expansion were also seen in some patients who did not respond. The antigen specificity of the clonally expanded peripheral T cells was not determined. After ivuxolimab, CD8+ T cells had more expanded clones than CD4+ T cells on average. Clonal expansion of both CD4+ and CD8+ blood T cells was observed from baseline to week 6 at doses 0.1 to 3.0 mg/kg.

The chain is made from TRBV4-2 and TRBJ2-7, with the identity of the D gene unclear. The TCR sequence derives from an adult with an advanced solid tumor such as melanoma, head and neck, liver or kidney cancer. Sequencing used CD4+ or CD8+ T cells sorted from blood, obtained in a trial of the OX40 agonist ivuxolimab. This receptor has the CDR3 CASSQDSLRGFEQYF. The DNA is TGTGCCAGCAGCCAAGATTCTTTACGAGGTTTCGAGCAGTACTTC.